What follows is one TCR beta chain and its context. What this receptor recognizes is not known. There are no base qualities to consult, and no much larger clone falls within one base. TCRbeta CDR3 regions were amplified from genomic DNA using the immunoSEQ Assay, a bias-controlled multiplex PCR. In the paper's pipeline: Nucleated cell counts per sample were estimated from amplification of reference gene primers within the assay. To quantify the absolute abundance of each unique TCRbeta CDR3 rearrangement, sequence reads were collapsed and filtered. For each sample, productive Simpson clonality was calculated as the square root of Simpson's diversity index over productive rearrangements. TCRdb limited this immuneACCESS table to in-frame rearrangements with V and J called. A share of clones is missing; checked studies link under half to unresolved V genes, and the rest is unexplained. V, J and clone size derive from that table, while D and trimming were established from the DNA sequence. Across this sample there are around 170,000 clones, with 80% to 90% seen only once. Over 7% of the sample goes to the ten largest clones.

From the cysteine through the phenylalanine, the CDR3 covers 13 amino acids. The kept DNA is CDR3 alone, 39 bases in frame from the first base. From a lookup of the germline V gene, CDR1 and CDR2 are SNHLY and FYNNEI. The V end loses 3 bases and the J end loses 2 bases, and a stretch of 5 bases separates them. The data were obtained in a study of blood T cell repertoires in COVID-19 (dated by TCRdb to 2020 to 2022). Some background on the complete study: The collaborator samples originated in the United States, Italy and Spain and spanned the acute and convalescent phases of COVID-19. The samples were drawn from the first 160 participants of the ongoing ImmuneRACE study and from over 950 subjects provided by 6 global collaborators. Nearly every sample came with metadata listing a de-identified subject ID, COVID-19 status, age in years and sex. A freely available public database, intended as a resource for researchers studying the immune response to SARS-CoV-2, is where the repertoires were released. The material from the prospective study consisted of cDNA or gDNA derived from T cells, B-cell-depleted T cells, or PBMCs. Where available, HLA class I and class II types were taken from metadata supplied by the sample provider and were not determined by assay-based typing. Deeply sampled blood TCRbeta repertoires from subjects exposed to, actively infected with, or recovered from COVID-19 were included in the dataset.

General study outcomes and caveats: Clinical and demographic metadata were provided uncurated, with the amount varying by source and participant.

Each collaborating institution followed its own protocols to collect whole blood in K2EDTA tubes. For TCRbeta analysis, collaborators shipped samples as frozen whole blood, isolated PBMCs, or DNA extracted from either of those sample types. The sequence is built from TRBV2 and TRBJ1-3; the D gene cannot be resolved reliably. Sequenced sample: peripheral blood. The TCR was taken from a man aged 50-60 years with active or convalescent COVID-19. The base sequence is TGTGCCAGCAGTGAGACTACTGGAAACACCATATATTTT. This encodes CASSETTGNTIYF.